The clone carrying this T cell receptor beta chain was seen repeatedly, ten times or more. The antigen is unknown. This sample stems from a study of breast tumors, draining lymph nodes, adjacent tissues. Using its own MiXCR run on the multiplex PCR reads, TCRdb lists one record per CDR3 protein. Here the sample spans 70,000 to 95,000 distinct CDR3 sequences, approximately 19% being singletons. Samples came from axillary lymph nodes draining the breast cancer. The CDR3 runs to 14 residues. Deletions cut 4 bases from V and 0 bases from J, with 8 bases between. Germline V gene sequence: CDR1 SNHLY, CDR2 FYNNEI. Study-wide findings and caveats: Tumor and nontumor repertoires were significantly more similar in luminal-like than in basal-like breast cancer. Findings are consistent with lymph node origin and intratumoral expansion of most tumor T cells. Tumors had less TCR diversity than lymph nodes, more than nontumor tissue.

Sample: axillary lymph node tissue. The V call is TRBV2, the J call TRBJ2-3; D is perhaps TRBD1 (6 bases). The receptor comes from a female donor with breast cancer. Some clones in this sample may be carry-over from other donors' samples. The CDR3 coding sequence is TGTGCCAGCAGTGGGGACACCAGCACAGATACGCAGTATTTT. Translation: CASSGDTSTDTQYF. The full variable domain, rest sourced from reference TRBV2 and TRBJ2-3, is EPEVTQTPSHQVTQMGQEVILRCVPISNHLYFYWYRQILGQKVEFLVSFYNNEISEKSEIFDDQFSVERPDGSNFTLKIRSTKLEDSAMYFCASSGDTSTDTQYFGPGTRLTVL.